This is a list of T cell receptor beta chains from one sample in a study of blood T cell repertoires in COVID-19. Clones were read by immunoSEQ multiplex PCR, and TCRdb kept only the in-frame ones, dropping some. The sample yields some 250,000 clones, approximately 82% seen once. Input material: peripheral blood. These receptors all come from a woman aged 18-30 years with acute or convalescent COVID-19. CDR3s include the opening cysteine and the closing phenylalanine or tryptophan. D genes are given only for firm matches. A row's size may be missing; if present it is once, few, many or a size class.

clone size	J gene	D gene	V gene	CDR3 DNA	CDR3 protein
.	TRBJ1-5	TRBD1	TRBV28	TGTGCCAGCAGCCCTAGGGGGCGTCAGCCCCAGCATTTT	CASSPRGRQPQHF
.	TRBJ2-5	TRBD2	TRBV2	TGTGCCAGCAGTGATAGGTGGACTAGCGGAGGGGGAGAGACCCAGTACTTC	CASSDRWTSGGGETQYF
.	TRBJ2-7	TRBD2	TRBV19	TGTGCCAGTAGTCCGCATAGCGGGAGCGCTTACTACGAGCAGTACTTC	CASSPHSGSAYYEQYF
.	TRBJ2-7	TRBD1	TRBV6-2/TRBV6-3	TGTGCCAGCAGTTGGAATACAGGGGAAACGAGCTCCTACGAGCAGTACTTC	CASSWNTGETSSYEQYF
.	TRBJ1-2	TRBD1	TRBV20-1	TGCAGTGCTAGTCAAGGCGCAGGGGGCGTTGGCTACACCTTC	CSASQGAGGVGYTF
.	TRBJ2-1	TRBD2	TRBV19	TGTGCCAGTAGTCCGGGACTAGCGGGAGGGATGTGGGAGCAGTTCTTC	CASSPGLAGGMWEQFF
.	TRBJ2-5	TRBD1	TRBV19	TGTGCCAGTAGTACCGGACAGGGGGGTAGGGAGACCCAGTACTTC	CASSTGQGGRETQYF
.	TRBJ1-1	TRBD1	TRBV9	TGTGCCAGCAGCTTAACAGGGGACACTGAAGCTTTCTTT	CASSLTGDTEAFF
.	TRBJ1-6	.	TRBV5-1	TGCGCCAGCAGCCAGTCCGGGACAAAAAATTCACCCCTCCACTTT	CASSQSGTKNSPLHF
once	TRBJ2-7	TRBD2	TRBV7-9	TGTGCCAGCAGCTTAGCTACTAGCGGGAGCAACCACTACGAGCAGTACTTC	CASSLATSGSNHYEQYF
.	TRBJ2-7	TRBD2	TRBV4-2	TGTGCCAGCAGCCAAGCCCTAGCGGGGGCCTACGAGCAGTACTTC	CASSQALAGAYEQYF
.	TRBJ2-1	.	TRBV27	TGTGCCAGCAGTTTTGTCGGTTCCTACAATGAGCAGTTCTTC	CASSFVGSYNEQFF
.	TRBJ1-1	.	TRBV18	TGTGCCAGCTCACCAGGGCAGAGCACTGAAGCTTTCTTT	CASSPGQSTEAFF
.	TRBJ2-3	TRBD1	TRBV6-5	TGTGCCAGCAGGCAAGGGGGCCCCACAGATACGCAGTATTTT	CASRQGGPTDTQYF
.	TRBJ1-1	.	TRBV5-5	TGTGCCAGCAGCTTGAACAGCATTGTTGCTTTCTTT	CASSLNSIVAFF
once	TRBJ2-2	.	TRBV9	TGTGCCAGCAGCTACGGACTGCCGAACACCGGGGAGCTGTTTTTT	CASSYGLPNTGELFF
.	TRBJ1-3	.	TRBV6-5	TGTGCCAGCAGTTTAGTCCATGGAAACACCATATATTTT	CASSLVHGNTIYF
.	TRBJ1-1	.	TRBV9	TGTGCCAGCAGCGGGGTGGGGGGAATGAACACTGAAGCTTTCTTT	CASSGVGGMNTEAFF
.	TRBJ2-7	.	TRBV18	TGTGCCAGCTCACCGTACTTGGACAGTTCCTACGAGCAGTACTTC	CASSPYLDSSYEQYF
.	TRBJ1-3	.	TRBV7-9	TGTGCCAGCAGCTTAGCGTTTGGCCCAAGTCCCGGAAACACCATATATTTT	CASSLAFGPSPGNTIYF
.	TRBJ2-1	TRBD2	TRBV12-5	TGTGCTAGTGGTTTGGTAATAGGTGGGCTAGCGGGATCGAGCTCCTACAATGAGCAGTTCTTC	CASGLVIGGLAGSSSYNEQFF
.	TRBJ1-1	.	TRBV7-2	TGTGCCAGCACTGGACAGATGAACACTGAAGCTTTCTTT	CASTGQMNTEAFF
.	TRBJ1-3	.	TRBV7-9	TGTGCCAGCAGCCCAGCAGGGTTCTCTGGAAACACCATATATTTT	CASSPAGFSGNTIYF
.	TRBJ2-1	TRBD1	TRBV6-5	TGTGCCAGCACCAAGTGGGACAGGGGGTACAATGAGCAGTTCTTC	CASTKWDRGYNEQFF
.	TRBJ1-1	TRBD1	TRBV6-5	TGTGCCAGCAGTTACTTAAACAGGGGGACGAACACTGAAGCTTTCTTT	CASSYLNRGTNTEAFF
.	TRBJ1-6	TRBD1	TRBV25-1	TGTGCCAGCGGGACAGGGGATTCACCCCTCCACTTT	CASGTGDSPLHF
.	TRBJ2-3	TRBD2	TRBV4-1	TGCGCCAGCAGCCAAGAAAGACTAGCGGGAGGGGTAGATACGCAGTATTTT	CASSQERLAGGVDTQYF
.	TRBJ2-1	TRBD2	TRBV11-1	TGTGCCAGCAGCCGACCCGGGAGGAGTCACAATGAGCAGTTCTTC	CASSRPGRSHNEQFF
.	TRBJ2-2	.	TRBV19	TGTGCCAGTAGTATAGATCTCGAGGGCCCCGGGGAGCTGTTTTTT	CASSIDLEGPGELFF
few	TRBJ1-2	TRBD1	TRBV5-1	TGCGCCAGCAGCTTGTCCGGGACAGGGAAGGGTGGCTACACCTTC	CASSLSGTGKGGYTF
.	TRBJ2-5	.	TRBV6-2/TRBV6-3	TGTGCCAGCAGTTACTTGGGGGCCCAAGAGACCCAGTACTTC	CASSYLGAQETQYF
.	TRBJ2-3	TRBD2	TRBV2	TGTGCCAGCAGTGGGACTAGCGGGAGCACAGATACGCAGTATTTT	CASSGTSGSTDTQYF
.	TRBJ2-7	TRBD1	TRBV2	TGTGCCAGCAGCCACGGGACAGTCCCCTACGAGCAGTACTTC	CASSHGTVPYEQYF
.	TRBJ1-2	.	TRBV28	TGTGCCAGCAGTTTCACAGAAGTCTCATTAAACTATGGCTACACCTTC	CASSFTEVSLNYGYTF
once	TRBJ2-3	TRBD2	TRBV7-9	TGTGCCAGCAGCTTACTCTCTAGCGGCTTCACAGATACGCAGTATTTT	CASSLLSSGFTDTQYF
once	TRBJ2-3	.	TRBV25-1	TGTGCCAGCAGTGAAGGGGGCTGGACAGATACGCAGTATTTT	CASSEGGWTDTQYF
.	TRBJ2-7	TRBD1	TRBV6-2/TRBV6-3	TGTGCCAGCAGTCCCGGGGGGACAGGGACCTACGAGCAGTACTTC	CASSPGGTGTYEQYF
.	TRBJ1-2	.	TRBV3-1/TRBV3-2	TGTGCCAGCAGCCAAGATCGGAGGGGCGGCTACACCTTC	CASSQDRRGGYTF
.	TRBJ1-6	TRBD1	TRBV7-2	TGTGCCAGCAGCCCGACAGGGACACCTAATTCACCCCTCCACTTT	CASSPTGTPNSPLHF
.	TRBJ2-7	TRBD2	TRBV19	TGTGCCAGTAGCCCCTTTTGGACTAGCGTGTACGAGCAGTACTTC	CASSPFWTSVYEQYF